What follows describes a single T cell receptor (beta chain). This record comes from a study of control samples from healthy donors and cancer patients. Profiling relied on immunoSEQ multiplex PCR, and the TCRdb table lists in-frame clones only, not all of them. This sample yields approximately 100,000 clones, of which about 89% are seen a single time; roughly 21% belongs to the top ten. The clonotype comes from a man aged 25-45 years in good health. Source material: blood.

The CDR3 spells CAWTPGQGTPLHF. DNA for the CDR3: TGTGCCTGGACCCCGGGACAGGGGACACCCCTCCACTTT. This chain links TRBV30 with TRBJ1-6; 10 nucleotides align to TRBD1. V lost 4 bases and J lost 11; bases outside the gene matches: 5. There are 13 residues in the CDR3. Germline CDR1 GTSNPN, CDR2 SVGIG (reference sequence).